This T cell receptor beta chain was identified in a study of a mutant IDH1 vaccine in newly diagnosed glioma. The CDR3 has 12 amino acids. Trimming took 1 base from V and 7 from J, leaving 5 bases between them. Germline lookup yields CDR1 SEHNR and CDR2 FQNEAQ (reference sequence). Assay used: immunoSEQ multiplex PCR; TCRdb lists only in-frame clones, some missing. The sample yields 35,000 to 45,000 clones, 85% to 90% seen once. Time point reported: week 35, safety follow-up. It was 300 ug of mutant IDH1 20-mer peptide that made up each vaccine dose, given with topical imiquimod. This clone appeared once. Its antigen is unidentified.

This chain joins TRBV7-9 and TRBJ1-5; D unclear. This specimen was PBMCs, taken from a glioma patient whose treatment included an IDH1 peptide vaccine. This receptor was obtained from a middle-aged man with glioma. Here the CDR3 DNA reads TGTGCCAGCAGCTTAGGAGGACAGCCCCAGCATTTT. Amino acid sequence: CASSLGGQPQHF.